This T cell receptor beta chain was identified in a study of T-cell reconstitution after alpha-beta-depleted transplantation in children. Study-wide results and limits: The main origin of T-cell counts and diversity one year after transplant was newly produced T cells. Surviving thymic progenitors and recipient T cells were the source of high TCRbeta diversity at day 60 in some patients. The study reportedly traced alpha-beta T cells about two months after transplant to several hundred expanded graft clones.

Concerning this clonotype itself: Antigen: not known.

V lost 3 bases to trimming and J lost 0 bases, with 5 bases between them. CDR1 is LNHDA and CDR2 is SQIVND in the germline V gene (reference sequence). The length of the CDR3 is 14 residues. The authors prepared the TCRbeta library with unique molecular identifiers. TCRdb called the PCR reads again in MiXCR, with one record for every CDR3 protein. The data show approximately 150,000 distinct CDR3 sequences, 8.8% seen once. The origin of this receptor is a female patient aged 2-9 years who had a stem cell transplant for congenital amegakaryocytic thrombocytopenia, so the T cells may come from the graft donor. The V and J genes are TRBV19 and TRBJ2-2, with D uncertain. This specimen consisted of PBMCs, mostly from graft donor cells, obtained 180 days after TCRalphabeta/CD19-depleted stem cell transplant. The CDR3 coding sequence is TGTGCCAGTAGTATCTTGTCGAACACCGGGGAGCTGTTTTTT. Translation: CASSILSNTGELFF. Looking up the rest from reference TRBV19 and TRBJ2-2 gives the full variable domain: DGGITQSPKYLFRKEGQNVTLSCEQNLNHDAMYWYRQDPGQGLRLIYYSQIVNDFQKGDIAEGYSVSREKKESFPLTVTSAQKNPTAFYLCASSILSNTGELFFGEGSRLTVL.